The rows below give T cell receptor beta chains drawn from one sample of a study of blood T cells in healthy people across ages. TCRdb itself ran the 5' RACE reads through MiXCR, one entry per CDR3 protein. The sample records some 1.4 million distinct CDR3 sequences, 42% being singletons. The sample was blood. Receptor source: a woman aged 18-29 years in good health. CDR3s include the opening cysteine and the closing phenylalanine or tryptophan. Fields, in order: D gene, V gene, CDR3 length, J gene, CDR3 protein. D genes are given only for firm matches.

d_gene: -
v_gene: TRBV7-9
len: 16
j_gene: TRBJ2-5
CDR3aa: CASSPPAGHKGETQYF

d_gene: TRBD1
v_gene: TRBV3-1
len: 14
j_gene: TRBJ1-2
CDR3aa: CASSQPGQGYGYTF

d_gene: -
v_gene: TRBV6-5
len: 14
j_gene: TRBJ1-2
CDR3aa: CASSRDNFNYGYTF

d_gene: -
v_gene: TRBV27
len: 14
j_gene: TRBJ1-4
CDR3aa: CASTPRGPNEKLFF

d_gene: -
v_gene: TRBV9
len: 12
j_gene: TRBJ2-7
CDR3aa: CTSSKDSYEQYF

d_gene: -
v_gene: TRBV10-3
len: 11
j_gene: TRBJ2-1
CDR3aa: CAISVSNEQFF

d_gene: -
v_gene: TRBV20-1
len: 13
j_gene: TRBJ1-2
CDR3aa: CSASVQGSDGYTF

d_gene: -
v_gene: TRBV29-1
len: 15
j_gene: TRBJ2-3
CDR3aa: CSVEYGRGGTDTQYF

d_gene: TRBD1
v_gene: TRBV2
len: 16
j_gene: TRBJ2-7
CDR3aa: CASTHPGGQHSYEQYF

d_gene: TRBD1
v_gene: TRBV20-1
len: 14
j_gene: TRBJ2-1
CDR3aa: CSAPDRVRDNEQFF

d_gene: -
v_gene: TRBV11-2
len: 14
j_gene: TRBJ2-7
CDR3aa: CVSSPSVGHYEQNF

d_gene: -
v_gene: TRBV6-6
len: 13
j_gene: TRBJ1-2
CDR3aa: CASGRVRGHGYTF

d_gene: -
v_gene: TRBV12-3/TRBV12-4
len: 12
j_gene: TRBJ2-7
CDR3aa: CVSGPTGYEQYF

d_gene: TRBD2
v_gene: TRBV6-6
len: 16
j_gene: TRBJ2-2
CDR3aa: CASSRLAGGMTGELFF

d_gene: -
v_gene: TRBV25-1
len: 14
j_gene: TRBJ1-1
CDR3aa: CASSESTWIGGAFF

d_gene: -
v_gene: TRBV6-1
len: 16
j_gene: TRBJ2-3
CDR3aa: CASSGWDQPSTDTQYF

d_gene: -
v_gene: TRBV25-1
len: 17
j_gene: TRBJ2-3
CDR3aa: CASSEFRAGFSTDTQYF

d_gene: -
v_gene: TRBV10-3
len: 13
j_gene: TRBJ2-7
CDR3aa: CATSSSSSYEQYF

d_gene: -
v_gene: TRBV5-1
len: 15
j_gene: TRBJ1-5
CDR3aa: CASSHGGRPNQPQHF

d_gene: TRBD2
v_gene: TRBV10-3
len: 16
j_gene: TRBJ2-3
CDR3aa: CAIRGTSGRERDTQYF

d_gene: TRBD2
v_gene: TRBV27
len: 16
j_gene: TRBJ2-3
CDR3aa: CASSLSRRLATDTQYF

d_gene: -
v_gene: TRBV5-1
len: 15
j_gene: TRBJ2-5
CDR3aa: CASSLDLDYQETQYF

d_gene: TRBD1
v_gene: TRBV20-1
len: 14
j_gene: TRBJ2-5
CDR3aa: CSARADRELETQYF

d_gene: -
v_gene: TRBV2
len: 15
j_gene: TRBJ1-5
CDR3aa: CASSDGKDSNQPQHF

d_gene: TRBD1
v_gene: TRBV7-9
len: 15
j_gene: TRBJ2-7
CDR3aa: CASSLGQGSHYEQYF

d_gene: TRBD2
v_gene: TRBV12-3/TRBV12-4
len: 18
j_gene: TRBJ2-2
CDR3aa: CASSPSGRQPANTGELFF

d_gene: -
v_gene: TRBV20-1
len: 14
j_gene: TRBJ2-3
CDR3aa: CSAAVAISPDTQYF

d_gene: -
v_gene: TRBV5-1
len: 12
j_gene: TRBJ2-7
CDR3aa: CASSLGQDEQYF

d_gene: -
v_gene: TRBV20-1
len: 13
j_gene: TRBJ1-4
CDR3aa: CSASRKGGEKLFF

d_gene: -
v_gene: TRBV5-1
len: 16
j_gene: TRBJ2-7
CDR3aa: CASSLGHRDSSYEQYF

d_gene: -
v_gene: TRBV12-3/TRBV12-4
len: 13
j_gene: TRBJ1-6
CDR3aa: CASSPSGNSPLHF

d_gene: -
v_gene: TRBV28
len: 14
j_gene: TRBJ2-3
CDR3aa: CASSFSRKGGTQYF

d_gene: TRBD1
v_gene: TRBV5-1
len: 17
j_gene: TRBJ1-2
CDR3aa: CASSSTNRDRGNYGYTF

d_gene: -
v_gene: TRBV20-1
len: 14
j_gene: TRBJ2-7
CDR3aa: CSARDQRTSYEQYF

d_gene: -
v_gene: TRBV9
len: 14
j_gene: TRBJ1-2
CDR3aa: CASGGPLSHYGYTF

d_gene: -
v_gene: TRBV20-1
len: 13
j_gene: TRBJ2-7
CDR3aa: CSAREMSAYEQYF

d_gene: -
v_gene: TRBV4-1
len: 15
j_gene: TRBJ1-4
CDR3aa: CASSRPTAANEKLFF

d_gene: -
v_gene: TRBV11-2
len: 13
j_gene: TRBJ1-5
CDR3aa: CASSLLFNQPQHF

d_gene: -
v_gene: TRBV10-3
len: 15
j_gene: TRBJ1-5
CDR3aa: CAISEGPSEGQPQHF

d_gene: -
v_gene: TRBV7-9
len: 13
j_gene: TRBJ2-7
CDR3aa: CASSLLPDHEQYF